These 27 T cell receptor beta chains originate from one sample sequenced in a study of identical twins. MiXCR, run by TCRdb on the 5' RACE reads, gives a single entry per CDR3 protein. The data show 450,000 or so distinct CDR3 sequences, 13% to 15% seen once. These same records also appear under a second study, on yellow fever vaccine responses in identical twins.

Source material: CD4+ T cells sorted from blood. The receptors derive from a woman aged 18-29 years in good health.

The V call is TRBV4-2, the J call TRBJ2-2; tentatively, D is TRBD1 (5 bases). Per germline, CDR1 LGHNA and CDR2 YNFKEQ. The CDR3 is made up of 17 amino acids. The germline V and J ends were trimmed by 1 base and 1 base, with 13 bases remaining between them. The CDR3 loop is CASSQGETGRNTGELFF. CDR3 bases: TGTGCCAGCAGCCAAGGTGAAACAGGAAGGAACACCGGGGAGCTGTTTTTT.

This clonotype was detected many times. CDR3 in DNA: TGCGCCAGCAGCTTGGGGGCATTCGCCTACAATGAGCAGTTCTTC. Its protein is CASSLGAFAYNEQFF. The rearrangement uses TRBV5-1 and TRBJ2-1; the D is unclear. This CDR3 is built from 15 residues. The ends were cut back, 0 bases at V and 2 bases at J, with 9 bases in the middle. Germline CDR1 is SGHRS and CDR2 is YFSETQ.

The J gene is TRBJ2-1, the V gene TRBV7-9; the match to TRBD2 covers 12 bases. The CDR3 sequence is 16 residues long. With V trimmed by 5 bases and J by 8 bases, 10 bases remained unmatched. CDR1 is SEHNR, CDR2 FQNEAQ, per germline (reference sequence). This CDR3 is CASSMTLAGGFDEQFF. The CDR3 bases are TGTGCCAGCAGCATGACACTAGCGGGAGGCTTCGATGAGCAGTTCTTC. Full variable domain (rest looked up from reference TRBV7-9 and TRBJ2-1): DTGVSQNPRHKITKRGQNVTFRCDPISEHNRLYWYRQTLGQGPEFLTYFQNEAQLEKSRLLSDRFSAERPKGSFSTLEIQRTEQGDSAMYLCASSMTLAGGFDEQFFGPGTRLTVL.

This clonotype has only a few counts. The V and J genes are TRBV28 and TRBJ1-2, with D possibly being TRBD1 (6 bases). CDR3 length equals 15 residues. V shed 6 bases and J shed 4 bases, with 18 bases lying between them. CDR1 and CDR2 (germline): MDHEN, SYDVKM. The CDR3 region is CASSTGTVSFYGYTF. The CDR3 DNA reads TGTGCCAGCAGCACAGGGACGGTTTCTTTCTATGGCTACACCTTC.

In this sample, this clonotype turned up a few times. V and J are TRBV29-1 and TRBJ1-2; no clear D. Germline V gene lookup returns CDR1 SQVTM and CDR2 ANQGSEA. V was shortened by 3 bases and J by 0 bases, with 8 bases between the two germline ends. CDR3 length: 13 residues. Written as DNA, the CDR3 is TGCAGCGTTGACAGAGTAACTAACTATGGCTACACCTTC. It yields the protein CSVDRVTNYGYTF. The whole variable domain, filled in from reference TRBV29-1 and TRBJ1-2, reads SAVISQKPSRDICQRGTSLTIQCQVDSQVTMMFWYRQQPGQSLTLIATANQGSEATYESGFVIDKFPISRPNLTFSTLTVSNMSPEDSSIYLCSVDRVTNYGYTFGSGTRLTVV.

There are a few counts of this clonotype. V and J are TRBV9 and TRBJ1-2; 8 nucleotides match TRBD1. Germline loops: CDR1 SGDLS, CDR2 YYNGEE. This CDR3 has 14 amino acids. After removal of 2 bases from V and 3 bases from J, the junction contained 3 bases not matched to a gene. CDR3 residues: CASSVDRGDYGYTF. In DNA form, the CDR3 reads TGTGCCAGCAGCGTTGACAGGGGTGACTATGGCTACACCTTC. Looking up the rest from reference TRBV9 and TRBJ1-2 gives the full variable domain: DSGVTQTPKHLITATGQRVTLRCSPRSGDLSVYWYQQSLDQGLQFLIQYYNGEERAKGNILERFSAQQFPDLHSELNLSSLELGDSALYFCASSVDRGDYGYTFGSGTRLTVV.

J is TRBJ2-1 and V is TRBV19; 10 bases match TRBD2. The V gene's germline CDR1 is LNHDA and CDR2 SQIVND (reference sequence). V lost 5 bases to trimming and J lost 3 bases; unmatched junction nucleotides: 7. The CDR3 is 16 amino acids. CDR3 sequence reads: CASSSSGGPIYNEQFF. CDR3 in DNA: TGTGCCAGTAGTTCTAGCGGGGGACCGATCTACAATGAGCAGTTCTTC.

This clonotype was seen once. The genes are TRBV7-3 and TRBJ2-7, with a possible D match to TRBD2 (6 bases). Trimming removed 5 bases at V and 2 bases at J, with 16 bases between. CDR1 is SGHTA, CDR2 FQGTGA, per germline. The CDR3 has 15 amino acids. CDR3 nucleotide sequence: TGTGCCAGCAGCCCCGAACCGACTAGGACCTACGAGCAGTACTTC. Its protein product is CASSPEPTRTYEQYF. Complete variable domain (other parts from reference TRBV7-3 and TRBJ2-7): GAGVSQTPSNKVTEKGKYVELRCDPISGHTALYWYRQSLGQGPEFLIYFQGTGAADDSGLPNDRFFAVRPEGSVSTLKIQRTERGDSAVYLCASSPEPTRTYEQYFGPGTRLTVT.

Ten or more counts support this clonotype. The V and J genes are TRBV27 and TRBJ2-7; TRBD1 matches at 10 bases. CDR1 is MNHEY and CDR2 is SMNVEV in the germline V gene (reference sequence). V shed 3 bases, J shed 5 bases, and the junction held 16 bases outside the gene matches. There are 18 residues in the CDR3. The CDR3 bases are TGTGCCAGCAGTTTTAGGGAACCATCCGGGACAGGGGTGGACGAGCAGTACTTC. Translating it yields CASSFREPSGTGVDEQYF.

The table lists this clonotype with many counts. CDR3 loop: CASSQAVAGTYEQYF. The CDR3, as DNA: TGTGCCAGCAGCCAAGCGGTAGCGGGGACCTACGAGCAGTACTTC. The chain joins TRBV4-2 to TRBJ2-7, with TRBD2 matching 8 bases. Germline lookup yields CDR1 LGHNA and CDR2 YNFKEQ. CDR3 length: 15 amino acids. The ends lost 1 base at V and 2 bases at J; junction bases unmatched: 4.

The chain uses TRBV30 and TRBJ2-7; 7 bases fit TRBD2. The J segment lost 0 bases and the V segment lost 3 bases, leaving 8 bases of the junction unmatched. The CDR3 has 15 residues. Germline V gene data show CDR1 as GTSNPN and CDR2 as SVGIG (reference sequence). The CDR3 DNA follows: TGTGCCTGGAGAGGGAGGGACGTCCCCTCCTACGAGCAGTACTTC. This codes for CAWRGRDVPSYEQYF.

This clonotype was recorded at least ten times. The CDR3 loop reads CASSLVQGRGKLFF. CDR3 nucleotides: TGTGCCAGCAGCCTAGTGCAGGGACGTGGAAAACTGTTTTTT. This sequence joins TRBV12-3 or TRBV12-4 and TRBJ1-4; D may be TRBD1 (5 bases). The V end was cut by 6 bases, the J end by 10 bases, with 18 bases between. This CDR3 region has 14 residues.

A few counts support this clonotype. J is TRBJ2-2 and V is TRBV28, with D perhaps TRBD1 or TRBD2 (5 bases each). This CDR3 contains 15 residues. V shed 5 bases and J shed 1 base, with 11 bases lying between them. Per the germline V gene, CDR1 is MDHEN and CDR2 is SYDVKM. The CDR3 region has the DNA TGTGCCAGCAGTACCGGGACCTGGAACACCGGGGAGCTGTTTTTT. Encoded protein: CASSTGTWNTGELFF.

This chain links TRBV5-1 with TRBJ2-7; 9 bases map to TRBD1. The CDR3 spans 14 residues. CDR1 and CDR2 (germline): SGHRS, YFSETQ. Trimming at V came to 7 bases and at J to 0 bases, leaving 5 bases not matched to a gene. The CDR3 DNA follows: TGCGCCAGCGCCCGACAGGGGGGCTCCTACGAGCAGTACTTC. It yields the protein CASARQGGSYEQYF.

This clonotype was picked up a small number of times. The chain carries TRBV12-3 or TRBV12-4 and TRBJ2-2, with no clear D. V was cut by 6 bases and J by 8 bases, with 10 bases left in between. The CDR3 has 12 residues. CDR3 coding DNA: TGTGCCAGCAGCTTCTTGGTGGGGGAGCTGTTTTTT. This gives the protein CASSFLVGELFF.

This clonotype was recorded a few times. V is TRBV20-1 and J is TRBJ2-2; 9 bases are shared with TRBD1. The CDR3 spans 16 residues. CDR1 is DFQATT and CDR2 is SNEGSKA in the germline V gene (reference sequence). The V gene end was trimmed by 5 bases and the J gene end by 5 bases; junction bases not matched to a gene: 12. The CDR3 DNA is TGCAGTGCTCTCCCCCGAGGGACAGGGAAGACCGGGGAGCTGTTTTTT. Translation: CSALPRGTGKTGELFF.

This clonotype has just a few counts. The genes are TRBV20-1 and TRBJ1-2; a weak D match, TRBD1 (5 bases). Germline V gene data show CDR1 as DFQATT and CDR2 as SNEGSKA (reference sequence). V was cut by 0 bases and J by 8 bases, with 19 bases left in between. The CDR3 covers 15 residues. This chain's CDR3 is CSARDPTNRDPGYTF. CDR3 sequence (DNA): TGCAGTGCTAGAGATCCAACTAACCGGGACCCCGGCTACACCTTC.

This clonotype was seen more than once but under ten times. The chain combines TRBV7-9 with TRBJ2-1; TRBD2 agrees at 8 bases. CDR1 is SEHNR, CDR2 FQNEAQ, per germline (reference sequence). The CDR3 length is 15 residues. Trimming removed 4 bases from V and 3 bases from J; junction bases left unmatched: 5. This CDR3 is CASSYGGGNYNEQFF. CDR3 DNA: TGTGCCAGCAGCTACGGCGGGGGGAACTACAATGAGCAGTTCTTC.

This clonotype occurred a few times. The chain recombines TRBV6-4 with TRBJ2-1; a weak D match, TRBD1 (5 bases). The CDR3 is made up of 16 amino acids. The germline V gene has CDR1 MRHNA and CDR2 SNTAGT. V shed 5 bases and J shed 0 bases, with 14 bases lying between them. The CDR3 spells CASSLQGDRSYNEQFF. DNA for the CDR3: TGTGCCAGCAGTCTACAAGGGGATCGCTCCTACAATGAGCAGTTCTTC.

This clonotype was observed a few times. The CDR3 loop reads CASLGSSMNTEAFF. The DNA of the CDR3 is TGTGCCAGCCTAGGAAGCAGTATGAACACTGAAGCTTTCTTT. The chain has TRBV2 and TRBJ1-1; D is uncertain. Germline V gene data show CDR1 as SNHLY and CDR2 as FYNNEI. V lost 8 bases and J 0 bases, leaving 13 bases between the germline ends. The CDR3 is made up of 14 amino acids.

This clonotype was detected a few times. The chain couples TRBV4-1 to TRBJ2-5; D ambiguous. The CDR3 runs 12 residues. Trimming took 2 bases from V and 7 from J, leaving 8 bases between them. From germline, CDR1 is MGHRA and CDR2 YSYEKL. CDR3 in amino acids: CASSQTFGTQYF. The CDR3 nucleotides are TGCGCCAGCAGCCAAACGTTTGGGACCCAGTACTTC.

CDR3 nucleotides: TGTGCCAGCACTCTGGCAACGGGGAACACTGAAGCTTTCTTT. Translation gives CASTLATGNTEAFF. The gene calls are TRBV6-1 and TRBJ1-1; D is undetermined. Germline-derived CDR1 and CDR2 are MNHNS and SASEGT. The CDR3 contains 14 residues. The V end was cut by 7 bases, the J end by 1 base, with 13 bases between.

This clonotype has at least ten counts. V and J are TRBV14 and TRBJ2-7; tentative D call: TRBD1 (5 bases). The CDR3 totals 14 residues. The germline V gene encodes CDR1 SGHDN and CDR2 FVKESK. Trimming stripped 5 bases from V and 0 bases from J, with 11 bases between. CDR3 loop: CASSFGRDSYEQYF. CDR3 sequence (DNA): TGTGCCAGCAGCTTCGGCAGGGACTCCTACGAGCAGTACTTC.

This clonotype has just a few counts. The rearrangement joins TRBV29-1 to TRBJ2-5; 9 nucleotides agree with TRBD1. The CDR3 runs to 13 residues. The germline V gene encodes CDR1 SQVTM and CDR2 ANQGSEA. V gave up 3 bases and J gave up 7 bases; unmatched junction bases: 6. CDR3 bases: TGCAGCGTTGACGTGGGACAGGGAGCGACCCAGTACTTC. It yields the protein CSVDVGQGATQYF.

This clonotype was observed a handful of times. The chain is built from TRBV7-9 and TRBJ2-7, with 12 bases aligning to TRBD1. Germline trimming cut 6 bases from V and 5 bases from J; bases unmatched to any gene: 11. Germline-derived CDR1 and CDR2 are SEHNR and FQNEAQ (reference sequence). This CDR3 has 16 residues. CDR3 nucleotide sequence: TGTGCCAGCAGTTCAGGGACAGGGGGCGGGGACCACGAGCAGTACTTC. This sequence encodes CASSSGTGGGDHEQYF.

CDR3 protein: CASSADRGYQETQYF. CDR3 DNA: TGCGCCAGCAGTGCAGACAGGGGGTACCAAGAGACCCAGTACTTC. This chain uses TRBV10-2 with TRBJ2-5; 9 bases line up with TRBD1. The V segment lost 4 bases and the J segment 0 bases; nucleotides outside the gene matches: 3. CDR3 size: 15 residues. The germline V gene encodes CDR1 WSHSY and CDR2 SAAADI.

CDR3 nucleotide sequence: TGTGCCAGCAGCCCCAGGGGGCAGGAAAACATTCAGTACTTC. Translating gives CASSPRGQENIQYF. This rearrangement joins TRBV3-1 to TRBJ2-4, with TRBD1 matching 8 bases. Unmatched junction bases numbered 4, after V lost 4 bases and J lost 5 bases. CDR3 length equals 14 residues. CDR1 and CDR2 (germline): LGHDT, YNNKEL (reference sequence).